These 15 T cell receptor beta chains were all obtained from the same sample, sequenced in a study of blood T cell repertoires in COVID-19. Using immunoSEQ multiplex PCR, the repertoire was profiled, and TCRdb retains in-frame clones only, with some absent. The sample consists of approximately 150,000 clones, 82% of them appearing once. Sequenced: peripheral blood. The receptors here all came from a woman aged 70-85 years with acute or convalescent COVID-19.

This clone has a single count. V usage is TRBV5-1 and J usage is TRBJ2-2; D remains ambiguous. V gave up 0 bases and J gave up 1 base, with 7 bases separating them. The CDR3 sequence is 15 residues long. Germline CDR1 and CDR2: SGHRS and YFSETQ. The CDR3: CASSLGFRNTGELFF. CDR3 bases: TGCGCCAGCAGCTTGGGTTTCAGGAACACCGGGGAGCTGTTTTTT.

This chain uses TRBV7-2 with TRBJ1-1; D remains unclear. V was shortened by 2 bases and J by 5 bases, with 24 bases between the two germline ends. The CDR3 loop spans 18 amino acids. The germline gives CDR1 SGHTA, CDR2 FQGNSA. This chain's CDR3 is CASSLLSIGSGTLTEAFF. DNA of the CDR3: TGTGCCAGCAGCTTATTGAGTATTGGATCGGGAACGTTGACTGAAGCTTTCTTT.

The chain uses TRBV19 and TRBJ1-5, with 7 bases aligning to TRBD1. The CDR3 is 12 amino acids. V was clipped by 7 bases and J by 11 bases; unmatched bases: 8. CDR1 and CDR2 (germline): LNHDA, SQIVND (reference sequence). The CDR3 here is CASNGGGWSQHF. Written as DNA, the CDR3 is TGTGCCAGTAATGGAGGGGGCTGGTCCCAGCATTTT.

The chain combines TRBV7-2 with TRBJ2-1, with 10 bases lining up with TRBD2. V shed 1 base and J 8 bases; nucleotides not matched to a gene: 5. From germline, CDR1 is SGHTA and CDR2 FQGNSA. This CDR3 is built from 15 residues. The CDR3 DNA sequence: TGTGCCAGCAGCTTAGGTCCTAGCGGGAGAGATGAGCAGTTCTTC. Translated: CASSLGPSGRDEQFF.

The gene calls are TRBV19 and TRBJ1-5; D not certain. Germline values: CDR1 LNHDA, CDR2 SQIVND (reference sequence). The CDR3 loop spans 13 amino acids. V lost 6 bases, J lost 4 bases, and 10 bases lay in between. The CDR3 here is CASSPSINQPQHF. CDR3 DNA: TGTGCCAGTAGCCCGTCTATAAATCAGCCCCAGCATTTT.

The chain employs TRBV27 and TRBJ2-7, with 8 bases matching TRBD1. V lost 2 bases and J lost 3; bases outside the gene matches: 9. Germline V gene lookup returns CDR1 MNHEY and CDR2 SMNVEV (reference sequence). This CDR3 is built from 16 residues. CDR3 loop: CASSLNPGQGSYEQYF. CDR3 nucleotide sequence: TGTGCCAGCAGTTTAAACCCCGGACAGGGCAGCTACGAGCAGTACTTC.

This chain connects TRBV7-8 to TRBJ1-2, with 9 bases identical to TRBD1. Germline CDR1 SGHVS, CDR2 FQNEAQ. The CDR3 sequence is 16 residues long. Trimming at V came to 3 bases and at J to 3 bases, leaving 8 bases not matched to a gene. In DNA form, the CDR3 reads TGTGCCAGCAGCTTGGTACAGGGGGCGTTCGACTATGGCTACACCTTC. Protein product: CASSLVQGAFDYGYTF.

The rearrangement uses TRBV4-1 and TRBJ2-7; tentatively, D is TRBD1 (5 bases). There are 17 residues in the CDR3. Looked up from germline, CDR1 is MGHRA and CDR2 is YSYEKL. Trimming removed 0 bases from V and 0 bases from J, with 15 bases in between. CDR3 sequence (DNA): TGCGCCAGCAGCCAAGAAGGGGTGCCCCGTCCCTCCTACGAGCAGTACTTC. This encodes CASSQEGVPRPSYEQYF.

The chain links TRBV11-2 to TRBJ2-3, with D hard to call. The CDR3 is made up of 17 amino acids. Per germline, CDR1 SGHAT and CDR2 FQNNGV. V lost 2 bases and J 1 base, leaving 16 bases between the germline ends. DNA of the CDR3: TGTGCCAGCAGCTTATGGAGAAGGAGTGGAGGCACAGATACGCAGTATTTT. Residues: CASSLWRRSGGTDTQYF.

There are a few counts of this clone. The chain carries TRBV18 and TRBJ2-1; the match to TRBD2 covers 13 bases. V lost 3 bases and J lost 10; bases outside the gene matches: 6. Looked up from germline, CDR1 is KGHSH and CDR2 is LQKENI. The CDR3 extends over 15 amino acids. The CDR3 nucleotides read TGTGCCAGCTCACCGAGGACTAGCGGGAGTGGCGAGCAGTTCTTC. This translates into CASSPRTSGSGEQFF. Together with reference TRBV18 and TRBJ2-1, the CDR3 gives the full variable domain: NAGVMQNPRHLVRRRGQEARLRCSPMKGHSHVYWYRQLPEEGLKFMVYLQKENIIDESGMPKERFSAEFPKEGPSILRIQQVVRGDSAAYFCASSPRTSGSGEQFFGPGTRLTVL.

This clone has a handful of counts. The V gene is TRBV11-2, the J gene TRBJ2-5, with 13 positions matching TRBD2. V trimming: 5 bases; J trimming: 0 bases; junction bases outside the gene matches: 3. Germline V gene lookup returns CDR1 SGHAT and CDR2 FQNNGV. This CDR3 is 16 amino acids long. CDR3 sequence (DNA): TGTGCCAGCAGCCGAGGGACTAGCGGGGACCAAGAGACCCAGTACTTC. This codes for CASSRGTSGDQETQYF.

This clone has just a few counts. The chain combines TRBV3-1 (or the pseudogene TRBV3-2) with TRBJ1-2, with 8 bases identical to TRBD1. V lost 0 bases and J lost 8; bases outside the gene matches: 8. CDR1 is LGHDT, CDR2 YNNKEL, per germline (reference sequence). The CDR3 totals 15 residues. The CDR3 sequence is CASSQDGQGANGYTF. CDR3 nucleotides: TGTGCCAGCAGCCAAGATGGGCAGGGGGCTAACGGCTACACCTTC.

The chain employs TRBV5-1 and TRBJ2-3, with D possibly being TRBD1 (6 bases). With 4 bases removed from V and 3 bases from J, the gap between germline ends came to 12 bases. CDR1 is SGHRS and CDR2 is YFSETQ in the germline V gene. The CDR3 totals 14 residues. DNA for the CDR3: TGCGCCAGCAGCGAAACTACAGGGACAGATACGCAGTATTTT. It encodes CASSETTGTDTQYF.

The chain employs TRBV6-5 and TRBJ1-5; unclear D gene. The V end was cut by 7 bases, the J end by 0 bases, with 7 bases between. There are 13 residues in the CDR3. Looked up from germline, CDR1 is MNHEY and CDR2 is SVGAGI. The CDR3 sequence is CASKTNSNQPQHF. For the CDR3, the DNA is TGTGCCAGCAAAACAAATAGCAATCAGCCCCAGCATTTT.

The DNA of the CDR3 is TGTGCCAGCAGCCCCTACCGGGACAGGGGGCGAGGTGAGCAGTTCTTC. Amino acids: CASSPYRDRGRGEQFF. The chain recombines TRBV6-2 or TRBV6-3 with TRBJ2-1; 12 nucleotides line up with TRBD1. The junction had 12 bases not matched to a gene; V was cut back by 6 bases and J by 9 bases. The CDR3 sequence is 16 residues long. Per germline, CDR1 MNHEY and CDR2 SVGEGT.